This is a list of T cell receptor beta chains from one sample in a study of lymphopenia after photon versus proton radiotherapy. Only in-frame clones appear in the TCRdb table, and some are missing; sequencing was by immunoSEQ multiplex PCR. The table has approximately 91,000 clones, about 83% seen once. This specimen was peripheral blood, taken from a patient treated with proton-based radiotherapy. These receptors originate from a man aged 55 to 70 with pancreatic cancer. Both conserved end residues are part of each CDR3. Fields, in order: D gene, V gene, clone size, J gene, CDR3 protein, CDR3 DNA. A D gene is named only where the DNA matches it firmly. The listing skips clone size in some rows; elsewhere it reads once, few, many or a size class.

D: TRBD1
V: TRBV18
size: -
J: TRBJ2-2
CDR3: CASSPRQGVGGELFF
DNA: TGTGCCAGCTCACCCCGACAGGGGGTCGGCGGGGAGCTGTTTTTT

D: TRBD1
V: TRBV19
size: -
J: TRBJ2-7
CDR3: CASSIMGQGLHEQYF
DNA: TGTGCCAGTAGTATAATGGGACAGGGGTTGCACGAGCAGTACTTC

D: TRBD2
V: TRBV10-3
size: -
J: TRBJ2-7
CDR3: CAISRDYAEQYF
DNA: TGTGCCATCAGTAGGGACTATGCCGAGCAGTACTTC

D: TRBD2
V: TRBV28
size: -
J: TRBJ2-4
CDR3: CASSVLSGRARDKNIQYF
DNA: TGTGCCAGCAGTGTCCTTAGCGGGAGGGCGCGGGACAAAAACATTCAGTACTTC

D: -
V: TRBV14
size: -
J: TRBJ2-1
CDR3: CASSLNEVYNEQFF
DNA: TGTGCCAGCAGCTTGAATGAGGTCTACAATGAGCAGTTCTTC

D: -
V: TRBV11-2
size: -
J: TRBJ2-7
CDR3: CASSLGAYEQYF
DNA: TGTGCCAGCAGCTTAGGTGCCTACGAGCAGTACTTC

D: TRBD2
V: TRBV6-5
size: once
J: TRBJ2-3
CDR3: CASSYSPAGGTDTQYF
DNA: TGTGCCAGCAGTTACTCGCCAGCGGGAGGAACAGATACGCAGTATTTT

D: -
V: TRBV4-3
size: -
J: TRBJ2-7
CDR3: CASSQDSQGLYEQYF
DNA: TGCGCCAGCAGCCAAGATTCTCAGGGTCTCTACGAGCAGTACTTC

D: -
V: TRBV6-6
size: -
J: TRBJ1-3
CDR3: CASSSGRYSGNTIYF
DNA: TGTGCCAGCAGTTCCGGCCGTTACTCTGGAAACACCATATATTTT

D: -
V: TRBV6-1
size: -
J: TRBJ1-5
CDR3: CASSVGQNVPQPQHF
DNA: TGTGCCAGCAGTGTAGGACAGAATGTACCTCAGCCCCAGCATTTT

D: -
V: TRBV7-9
size: -
J: TRBJ2-1
CDR3: CASSLSRGSYNEQFF
DNA: TGTGCCAGCAGCTTGTCTAGAGGCTCCTACAATGAGCAGTTCTTC

D: TRBD2
V: TRBV6-5
size: -
J: TRBJ2-7
CDR3: CASSSAVAGGPYEQYF
DNA: TGTGCCAGCAGTTCCGCCGTAGCGGGAGGGCCGTACGAGCAGTACTTC

D: -
V: TRBV5-1
size: -
J: TRBJ1-4
CDR3: CASSLWPGQPHNEKLFF
DNA: TGCGCCAGCAGCTTGTGGCCCGGACAGCCACATAATGAAAAACTGTTTTTT

D: -
V: TRBV5-4
size: -
J: TRBJ1-2
CDR3: CASSLKQEGYGYTF
DNA: TGTGCCAGCAGCTTGAAGCAGGAAGGCTATGGCTACACCTTC

D: TRBD1
V: TRBV19
size: -
J: TRBJ1-1
CDR3: CASKGLGGRSPEAFF
DNA: TGTGCCAGTAAAGGGTTAGGGGGCAGGTCACCTGAAGCTTTCTTT

D: TRBD2
V: TRBV9
size: -
J: TRBJ2-1
CDR3: CASSVDGRARGEQFF
DNA: TGTGCCAGCAGCGTAGATGGGAGGGCCCGCGGGGAGCAGTTCTTC

D: -
V: TRBV5-4
size: -
J: TRBJ2-3
CDR3: CASSLRTYSTDTQYF
DNA: TGTGCCAGCAGCCTCCGGACTTATAGCACAGATACGCAGTATTTT

D: -
V: TRBV9
size: -
J: TRBJ1-2
CDR3: CASSGPGTSGGYTF
DNA: TGTGCCAGCAGCGGACCAGGGACCTCCGGTGGCTACACCTTC

D: TRBD2
V: TRBV9
size: -
J: TRBJ2-1
CDR3: CASSVGGGSSNEQFF
DNA: TGTGCCAGCAGCGTAGGTGGCGGGAGCTCCAATGAGCAGTTCTTC

D: -
V: TRBV11-2
size: -
J: TRBJ2-1
CDR3: CASNSKFSSYNEQFF
DNA: TGTGCCAGCAATTCTAAATTTAGCTCCTACAATGAGCAGTTCTTC

D: TRBD2
V: TRBV29-1
size: -
J: TRBJ2-1
CDR3: CSVYLIWGLAGSEQFF
DNA: TGCAGCGTCTATTTGATATGGGGACTAGCGGGAAGTGAGCAGTTCTTC

D: -
V: TRBV7-2
size: -
J: TRBJ2-1
CDR3: CASGLSFEPYNEQFF
DNA: TGTGCCAGCGGCTTATCGTTCGAACCTTACAATGAGCAGTTCTTC

D: TRBD2
V: TRBV28
size: -
J: TRBJ2-7
CDR3: CASRMLWTGGYEQYF
DNA: TGTGCCAGCAGGATGTTATGGACGGGGGGGTACGAGCAGTACTTC

D: -
V: TRBV5-8
size: -
J: TRBJ2-3
CDR3: CASSLAPRTDTQYF
DNA: TGTGCCAGCAGCTTGGCCCCCCGCACAGATACGCAGTATTTT

D: -
V: TRBV15
size: -
J: TRBJ2-7
CDR3: CATSRALGSYEQYF
DNA: TGTGCCACCAGCAGAGCCCTAGGATCCTACGAGCAGTACTTC

D: -
V: TRBV20-1
size: few
J: TRBJ1-2
CDR3: CSAPNYGYTF
DNA: TGCAGTGCCCCTAACTATGGCTACACCTTC

D: -
V: TRBV9
size: -
J: TRBJ2-2
CDR3: CASSGNRAPNTGELFF
DNA: TGTGCCAGCAGCGGAAACAGGGCTCCGAACACCGGGGAGCTGTTTTTT

D: -
V: TRBV7-9
size: -
J: TRBJ2-1
CDR3: CASSPGSYNEQFF
DNA: TGTGCCAGCAGCCCGGGATCATACAATGAGCAGTTCTTC

D: -
V: TRBV30
size: -
J: TRBJ2-5
CDR3: CAWSASLAETQYF
DNA: TGTGCCTGGAGTGCTAGCCTAGCAGAGACCCAGTACTTC

D: TRBD2
V: TRBV2
size: few
J: TRBJ2-3
CDR3: CASSGTSGKRRAGTDTQYF
DNA: TGTGCCAGCAGCGGGACTAGCGGGAAGAGGAGGGCCGGCACAGATACGCAGTATTTT

D: -
V: TRBV6-6
size: -
J: TRBJ1-1
CDR3: CASSSTGAASEAFF
DNA: TGTGCCAGCAGCTCGACAGGAGCAGCATCCGAAGCTTTCTTT

D: TRBD2
V: TRBV11-3
size: -
J: TRBJ2-5
CDR3: CASSLIRGRGGETQYF
DNA: TGTGCCAGCAGCTTAATTCGCGGGAGGGGAGGTGAGACCCAGTACTTC

D: TRBD2
V: TRBV5-1
size: -
J: TRBJ2-7
CDR3: CASSLARGGRSHEQYF
DNA: TGCGCCAGCAGCTTGGCCCGGGGCGGGAGGAGCCACGAGCAGTACTTC

D: -
V: TRBV19
size: -
J: TRBJ2-3
CDR3: CASSTNVQTDTQYF
DNA: TGTGCCAGTAGCACTAACGTACAAACAGATACGCAGTATTTT

D: -
V: TRBV11-3
size: -
J: TRBJ2-7
CDR3: CASRQTTGTLYEQYF
DNA: TGTGCCAGCAGGCAGACAACCGGGACACTGTACGAGCAGTACTTC

D: -
V: TRBV19
size: -
J: TRBJ2-5
CDR3: CASSGRDPQETQYF
DNA: TGTGCCAGTAGTGGTAGGGACCCCCAAGAGACCCAGTACTTC

D: -
V: TRBV5-1
size: -
J: TRBJ1-4
CDR3: CASSWNRDGKLFF
DNA: TGCGCCAGCAGCTGGAACCGGGACGGAAAACTGTTTTTT

D: -
V: TRBV5-1
size: -
J: TRBJ2-5
CDR3: CASSFKRGQETQYF
DNA: TGCGCCAGCAGCTTTAAGAGGGGCCAAGAGACCCAGTACTTC

D: -
V: TRBV11-2
size: once
J: TRBJ2-1
CDR3: CASSLGRFSYNEQFF
DNA: TGTGCCAGCAGCTTAGGGCGGTTCTCCTACAATGAGCAGTTCTTC

D: -
V: TRBV5-1
size: -
J: TRBJ1-6
CDR3: CASGEGPDSPLHF
DNA: TGCGCCAGCGGGGAAGGGCCTGATTCACCCCTCCACTTT

D: -
V: TRBV6-1
size: -
J: TRBJ1-1
CDR3: CASSVENTEAFF
DNA: TGTGCCAGCAGTGTGGAGAACACTGAAGCTTTCTTT

D: -
V: TRBV5-6
size: -
J: TRBJ1-1
CDR3: CASSPGTDPEAFF
DNA: TGTGCCAGCAGCCCCGGGACGGACCCAGAAGCTTTCTTT

D: TRBD1
V: TRBV6-5
size: once
J: TRBJ2-5
CDR3: CASRRGGIGETQYF
DNA: TGTGCCAGCAGGCGAGGGGGCATAGGGGAGACCCAGTACTTC

D: TRBD2
V: TRBV29-1
size: -
J: TRBJ2-3
CDR3: CSVEGAGGPDTQYF
DNA: TGCAGCGTTGAAGGGGCGGGAGGTCCAGATACGCAGTATTTT

D: TRBD1
V: TRBV9
size: -
J: TRBJ1-2
CDR3: CASSSQTGYYGYTF
DNA: TGTGCCAGCAGCAGTCAGACAGGGTATTATGGCTACACCTTC

D: TRBD2
V: TRBV11-3
size: -
J: TRBJ2-2
CDR3: CASSFRGRDGELFF
DNA: TGTGCCAGCAGCTTTCGCGGGAGGGACGGGGAGCTGTTTTTT

D: TRBD2
V: TRBV18
size: -
J: TRBJ2-7
CDR3: CASSSSGVGLYEQYF
DNA: TGTGCCAGCTCGTCTAGCGGGGTGGGCCTCTACGAGCAGTACTTC

D: -
V: TRBV16
size: -
J: TRBJ2-6
CDR3: CASSQLSGANVLTF
DNA: TGTGCCAGCAGCCAACTATCTGGGGCCAACGTCCTGACTTTC

D: TRBD2
V: TRBV11-2
size: -
J: TRBJ2-1
CDR3: CASSPDTSGRGGEQFF
DNA: TGTGCCAGCAGTCCTGATACTAGCGGGAGAGGTGGTGAGCAGTTCTTC

D: TRBD2
V: TRBV7-2
size: -
J: TRBJ2-4
CDR3: CASSLSGRVVKNIQYF
DNA: TGTGCCAGCAGCCTAAGCGGGAGAGTCGTCAAAAACATTCAGTACTTC

D: TRBD1
V: TRBV6-1
size: -
J: TRBJ1-4
CDR3: CASSEKGQGGEKLFF
DNA: TGTGCCAGCAGTGAAAAAGGCCAGGGGGGGGAAAAACTGTTTTTT

D: -
V: TRBV29-1
size: -
J: TRBJ1-4
CDR3: CSVGANEKLFF
DNA: TGCAGCGTTGGCGCGAATGAAAAACTGTTTTTT

D: -
V: TRBV9
size: -
J: TRBJ2-2
CDR3: CASSVVGTNTGELFF
DNA: TGTGCCAGCAGCGTAGTTGGTACGAACACCGGGGAGCTGTTTTTT

D: -
V: TRBV19
size: -
J: TRBJ2-4
CDR3: CASSEGLIAKNIQYF
DNA: TGTGCCAGTAGTGAAGGGCTCATAGCCAAAAACATTCAGTACTTC

D: TRBD2
V: TRBV19
size: -
J: TRBJ2-1
CDR3: CASSIIRFGYGRNEQFF
DNA: TGTGCCAGTAGTATAATCCGTTTCGGTTACGGGAGGAATGAGCAGTTCTTC

D: TRBD1
V: TRBV5-4
size: once
J: TRBJ1-1
CDR3: CASSSGRTGMNTEAFF
DNA: TGTGCCAGCAGCTCCGGTAGGACAGGGATGAACACTGAAGCTTTCTTT

D: TRBD2
V: TRBV13
size: -
J: TRBJ2-1
CDR3: CASSTRTSGSNEQFF
DNA: TGTGCCAGCAGCACCCGGACTAGCGGGAGTAATGAGCAGTTCTTC

D: -
V: TRBV6-1
size: -
J: TRBJ1-2
CDR3: CASSEVPGADYGYTF
DNA: TGTGCCAGCAGTGAAGTGCCGGGGGCGGACTATGGCTACACCTTC

D: TRBD1
V: TRBV6-5
size: -
J: TRBJ1-2
CDR3: CASSPTGDHGYTF
DNA: TGTGCCAGCAGTCCCACAGGGGATCATGGCTACACCTTC